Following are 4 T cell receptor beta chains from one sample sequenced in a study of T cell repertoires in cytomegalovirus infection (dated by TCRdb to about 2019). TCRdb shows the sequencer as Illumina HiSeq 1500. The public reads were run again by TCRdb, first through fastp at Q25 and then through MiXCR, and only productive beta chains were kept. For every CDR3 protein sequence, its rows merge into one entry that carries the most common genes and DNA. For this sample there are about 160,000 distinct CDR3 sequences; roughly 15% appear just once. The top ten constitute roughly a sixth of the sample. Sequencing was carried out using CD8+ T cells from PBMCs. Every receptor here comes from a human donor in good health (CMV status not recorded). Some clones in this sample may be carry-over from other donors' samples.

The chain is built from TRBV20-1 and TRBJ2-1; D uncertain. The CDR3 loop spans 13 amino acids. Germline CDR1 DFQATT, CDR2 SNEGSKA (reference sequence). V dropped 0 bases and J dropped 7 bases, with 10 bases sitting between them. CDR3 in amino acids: CSARDRRLNEQFF. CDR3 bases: TGCAGTGCTAGAGATCGGCGGTTGAATGAGCAGTTCTTC.

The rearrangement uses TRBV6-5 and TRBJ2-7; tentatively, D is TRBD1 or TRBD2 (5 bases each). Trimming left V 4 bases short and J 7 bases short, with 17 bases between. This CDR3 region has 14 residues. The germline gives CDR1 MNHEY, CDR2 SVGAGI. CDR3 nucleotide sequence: TGTGCCAGCAGTTTCTCGGGACCTAAAAGGGAGCAGTACTTC. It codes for CASSFSGPKREQYF.

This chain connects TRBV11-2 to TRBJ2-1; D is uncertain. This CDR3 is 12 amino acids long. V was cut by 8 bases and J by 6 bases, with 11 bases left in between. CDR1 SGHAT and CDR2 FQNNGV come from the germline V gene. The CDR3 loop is CASLAPPNEQFF. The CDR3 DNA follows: TGTGCCAGCCTCGCGCCCCCCAATGAGCAGTTCTTC.

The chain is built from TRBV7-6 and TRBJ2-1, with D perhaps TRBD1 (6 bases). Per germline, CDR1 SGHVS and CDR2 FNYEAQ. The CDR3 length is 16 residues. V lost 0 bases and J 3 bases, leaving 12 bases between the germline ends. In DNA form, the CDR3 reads TGTGCCAGCAGCTTAGCGGTCGCAGGGGACTACAATGAGCAGTTCTTC. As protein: CASSLAVAGDYNEQFF.